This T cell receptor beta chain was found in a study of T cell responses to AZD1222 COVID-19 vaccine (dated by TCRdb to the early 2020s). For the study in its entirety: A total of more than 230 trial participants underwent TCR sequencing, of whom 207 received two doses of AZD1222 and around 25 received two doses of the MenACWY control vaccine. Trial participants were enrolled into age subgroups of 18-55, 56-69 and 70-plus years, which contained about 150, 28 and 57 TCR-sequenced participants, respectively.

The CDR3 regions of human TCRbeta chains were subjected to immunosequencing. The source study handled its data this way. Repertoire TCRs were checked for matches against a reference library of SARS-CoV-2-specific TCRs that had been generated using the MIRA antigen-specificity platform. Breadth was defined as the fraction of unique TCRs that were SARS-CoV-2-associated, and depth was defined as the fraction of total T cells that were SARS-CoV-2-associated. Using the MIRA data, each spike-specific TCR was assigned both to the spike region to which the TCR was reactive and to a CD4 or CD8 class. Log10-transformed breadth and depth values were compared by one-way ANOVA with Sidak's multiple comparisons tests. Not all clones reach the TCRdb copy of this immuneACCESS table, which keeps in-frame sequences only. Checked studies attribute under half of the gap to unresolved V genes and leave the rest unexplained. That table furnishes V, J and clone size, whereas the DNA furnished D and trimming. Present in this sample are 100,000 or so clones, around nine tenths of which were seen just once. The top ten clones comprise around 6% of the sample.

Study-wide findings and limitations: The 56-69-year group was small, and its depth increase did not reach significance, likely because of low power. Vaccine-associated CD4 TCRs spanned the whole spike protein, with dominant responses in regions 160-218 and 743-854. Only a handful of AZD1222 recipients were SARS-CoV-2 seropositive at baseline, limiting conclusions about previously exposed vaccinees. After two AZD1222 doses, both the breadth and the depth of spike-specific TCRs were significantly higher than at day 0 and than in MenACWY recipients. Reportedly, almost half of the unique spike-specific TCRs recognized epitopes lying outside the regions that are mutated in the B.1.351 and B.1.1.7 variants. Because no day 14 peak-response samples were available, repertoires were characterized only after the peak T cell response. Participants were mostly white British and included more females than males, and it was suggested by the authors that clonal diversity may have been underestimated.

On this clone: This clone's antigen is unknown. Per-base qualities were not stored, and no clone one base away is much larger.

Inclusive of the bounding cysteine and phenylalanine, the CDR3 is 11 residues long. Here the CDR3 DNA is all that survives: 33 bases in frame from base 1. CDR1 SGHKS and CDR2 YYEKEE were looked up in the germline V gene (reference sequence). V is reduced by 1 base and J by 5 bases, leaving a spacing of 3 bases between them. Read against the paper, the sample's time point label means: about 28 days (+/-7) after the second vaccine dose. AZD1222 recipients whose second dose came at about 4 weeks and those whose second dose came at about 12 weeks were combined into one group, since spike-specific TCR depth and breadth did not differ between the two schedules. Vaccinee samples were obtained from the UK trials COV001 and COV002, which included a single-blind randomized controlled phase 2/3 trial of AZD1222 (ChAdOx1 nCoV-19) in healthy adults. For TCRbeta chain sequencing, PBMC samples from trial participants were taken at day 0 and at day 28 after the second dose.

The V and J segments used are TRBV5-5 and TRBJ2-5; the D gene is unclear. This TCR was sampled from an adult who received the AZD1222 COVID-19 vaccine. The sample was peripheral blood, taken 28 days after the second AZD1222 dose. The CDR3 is CASSLRETQYF. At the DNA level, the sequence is TGTGCCAGCAGCTTGCGGGAGACCCAGTACTTC.